Sequencing of this TCR beta chain was carried out in a study of Graves' ophthalmopathy and Graves' hyperthyroidism. The CDR3 extends over 13 amino acids. Germline V CDR1 and CDR2: MNHNS, SASEGT. Unmatched junction bases numbered 11, after V lost 7 bases and J lost 9 bases. Transcripts of RNA were the source for amplifying TCR beta CDR3 regions. A first-round RT-PCR used HTBI primers, followed by a second-round multiplex PCR. TCRdb independently ran MiXCR on the multiplex PCR reads; one entry per CDR3 protein. This table has some 150,000 distinct CDR3 sequences, 35% to 50% appearing once. Sequenced input: peripheral blood. The rearrangement links TRBV6-1 to TRBJ1-1; 7 nucleotides line up with TRBD1. The sequence was obtained from a man under 40 with Graves' ophthalmopathy. This chain's CDR3 is CASIPQGVGKAFF. In DNA form, the CDR3 reads TGTGCCAGCATCCCCCAGGGGGTAGGGAAAGCTTTCTTT.